This is a list of T cell receptor beta chains from one sample in a study of beta chain features in type 1 diabetes. The table came from immunoSEQ multiplex PCR; TCRdb's copy has only in-frame clones and leaves some out. This sample has fewer than 900,000 clones, with 15% to 20% found just once. The sequenced sample was naive CD4+ T cells from blood. All receptors come from a woman between 18 and 29 years old in good health. Each CDR3 is given with its conserved first and last residue. A D gene is named only where the DNA matches it firmly. Not every row has a clone size; where given, it reads once, few, many or a size class.

>.|TRBV4-1|14|.|TRBJ1-1
CASSQEGFYTEAFF
TGCGCCAGCAGCCAAGAGGGATTCTACACTGAAGCTTTCTTT
>.|TRBV16|15|TRBD2|TRBJ2-7
CASSQSAPSGSEQYF
TGTGCCAGCAGCCAATCTGCGCCTAGCGGGTCCGAGCAGTACTTC
>.|TRBV9|15|.|TRBJ2-3
CASSPMTGYTDTQYF
TGTGCCAGCAGCCCGATGACAGGATACACAGATACGCAGTATTTT
>few|TRBV2|13|.|TRBJ2-5
CASSVSRQETQYF
TGTGCCAGCAGTGTTAGCAGACAAGAGACCCAGTACTTC
>.|TRBV27|14|TRBD2|TRBJ2-7
CASRTSGRAYEQYF
TGTGCCAGCAGAACTAGCGGGAGAGCCTACGAGCAGTACTTC
>.|TRBV5-8|13|.|TRBJ2-7
CASSLAGTHEQYF
TGTGCCAGCAGCTTGGCGGGAACGCACGAGCAGTACTTC
>few|TRBV5-1|16|.|TRBJ2-2
CASSLAVTSFTGELFF
TGCGCCAGCAGCTTGGCCGTCACTTCTTTCACCGGGGAGCTGTTTTTT
>.|TRBV7-9|14|.|TRBJ2-3
CASSLAGSTDTQYF
TGTGCCAGCAGCTTAGCAGGTAGCACAGATACGCAGTATTTT
>few|TRBV5-1|15|.|TRBJ2-7
CASSLILGQGGEQYF
TGCGCCAGCAGCTTGATCTTAGGGCAGGGAGGCGAGCAGTACTTC
>few|TRBV10-3|13|.|TRBJ2-5
CAIGARDQETQYF
TGTGCCATCGGGGCTAGGGACCAAGAGACCCAGTACTTC
>.|TRBV6-5|16|.|TRBJ1-3
CASSYSQAYDGNTIYF
TGTGCCAGCAGTTACTCCCAGGCATATGACGGAAACACCATATATTTT
>.|TRBV7-2|15|.|TRBJ2-7
CASSNPGTASYEQYF
TGTGCCAGCTCCAATCCAGGGACGGCTTCCTACGAGCAGTACTTC
>.|TRBV4-2|13|.|TRBJ2-1
CASSFRPNNEQFF
TGTGCCAGCAGCTTCCGTCCAAACAATGAGCAGTTCTTC
>.|TRBV7-8|19|TRBD2|TRBJ2-7
CASSLAPRLAGGNSYEQYF
TGTGCCAGCAGCTTAGCGCCCCGGCTAGCGGGAGGAAACTCCTACGAGCAGTACTTC
>few|TRBV5-1|15|TRBD1|TRBJ2-7
CASSPIPTGAPEQYF
TGCGCCAGCAGCCCAATCCCGACAGGGGCTCCCGAGCAGTACTTC
>.|TRBV10-3|14|TRBD1|TRBJ2-7
CAIRKTGASYEQYF
TGTGCCATCAGGAAGACAGGGGCCTCCTACGAGCAGTACTTC
>few|TRBV7-2|15|TRBD1|TRBJ2-7
CASSQGQWVPYEQYF
TGTGCCAGCAGCCAGGGACAGTGGGTCCCCTACGAGCAGTACTTC
>.|TRBV7-9|14|TRBD2|TRBJ2-7
CASSLTSGSIEQYF
TGTGCCAGCAGCTTGACTAGCGGGAGTATCGAGCAGTACTTC
>few|TRBV28|15|TRBD1|TRBJ2-3
CASSARTGGADTQYF
TGTGCCAGCAGCGCGCGGACAGGGGGCGCAGATACGCAGTATTTT
>.|TRBV15|16|TRBD2|TRBJ2-7
CATSRDWSSGRNEQYF
TGTGCCACCAGCAGAGATTGGTCTAGCGGGAGGAACGAGCAGTACTTC
>.|TRBV9|16|TRBD1|TRBJ1-4
CASSSPPGQPNEKLFF
TGTGCCAGCAGCTCGCCACCGGGACAGCCTAATGAAAAACTGTTTTTT
>.|TRBV10-3|14|.|TRBJ2-7
CAISEPPVVYEQYF
TGTGCCATCAGTGAACCCCCAGTTGTCTACGAGCAGTACTTC
>few|TRBV28|14|.|TRBJ2-1
CASSLIGFSDEQFF
TGTGCCAGCAGTTTAATCGGGTTCTCCGATGAGCAGTTCTTC
>.|TRBV6-6|14|.|TRBJ2-7
CASSYAGQSYEQYF
TGTGCCAGCAGTTACGCGGGACAGTCCTACGAGCAGTACTTC